One T cell receptor (beta chain) is described in this entry. Its specificity is not known. This record belongs to a study of T cell responses to AZD1222 COVID-19 vaccine. Looked up from germline, CDR1 is SEHNR and CDR2 is FQNEAQ (reference sequence). The V gene end was trimmed by 5 bases and the J gene end by 0 bases; junction bases not matched to a gene: 4. This CDR3 is built from 15 residues. Repertoires were generated with immunoSEQ multiplex PCR, while TCRdb's copy carries only in-frame clones and drops some. The table has over 110,000 clones, about 90% seen once. Findings of the study overall: Regions 160-218 and 743-854 held dominance among vaccine-associated CD4 TCRs, which spanned spike.

The material sequenced was peripheral blood, taken 28 days after the second AZD1222 dose. The sequence was obtained from an adult who received the AZD1222 COVID-19 vaccine. The genes are TRBV7-9 and TRBJ1-2; 9 bases line up with TRBD1. The CDR3 loop reads CASSGGTGTNYGYTF. The CDR3 coding sequence is TGTGCCAGCAGCGGGGGGACAGGGACTAACTATGGCTACACCTTC.